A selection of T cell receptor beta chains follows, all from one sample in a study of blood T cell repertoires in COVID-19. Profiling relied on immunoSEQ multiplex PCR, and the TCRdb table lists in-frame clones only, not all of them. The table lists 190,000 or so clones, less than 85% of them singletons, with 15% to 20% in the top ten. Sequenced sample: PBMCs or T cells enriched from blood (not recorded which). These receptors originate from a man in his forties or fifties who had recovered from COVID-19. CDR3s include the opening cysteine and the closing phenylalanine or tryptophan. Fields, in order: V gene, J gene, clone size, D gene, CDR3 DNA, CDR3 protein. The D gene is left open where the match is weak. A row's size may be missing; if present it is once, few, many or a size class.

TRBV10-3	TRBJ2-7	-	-	TGTGCCATCAGTGACCCACTCCGGACAGCGAAGCTGGCCTACGAGCAGTACTTC	CAISDPLRTAKLAYEQYF
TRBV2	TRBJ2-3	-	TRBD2	TGTGCCAGCAGTGAAAGGGCGGGAGGGAGCACAGATACGCAGTATTTT	CASSERAGGSTDTQYF
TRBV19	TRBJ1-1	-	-	TGTGCCAGTATCATGTTGGGAGGGGCACCGAACACTGAAGCTTTCTTT	CASIMLGGAPNTEAFF
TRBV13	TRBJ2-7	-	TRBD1	TGTGCCAGCAGCTCCCCGGGGACAGGGGGCTTCCCGAAATACGAGCAGTACTTC	CASSSPGTGGFPKYEQYF
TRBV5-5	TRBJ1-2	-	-	TGTGCCAGCAGCTTGAGGAGGGACGCTAACTATGGCTACACCTTC	CASSLRRDANYGYTF
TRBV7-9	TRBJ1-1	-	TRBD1	TGTGCCAGCAGCTCGGGACAGGGTGTTTTCACTGAAGCTTTCTTT	CASSSGQGVFTEAFF
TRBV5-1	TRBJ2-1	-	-	TGCGCCAGCAGCTTGCTAGCGATTACAACCAATGAGCAGTTCTTC	CASSLLAITTNEQFF
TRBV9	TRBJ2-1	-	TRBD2	TGTGCCAGCAGCGCGGGGCTAGCGGCGCTCAATGAGCAGTTCTTC	CASSAGLAALNEQFF
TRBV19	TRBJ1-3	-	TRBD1	TGTGCCAGTAGTATTCCGACAGGGATTGGAATCTCTGGAAACACCATATATTTT	CASSIPTGIGISGNTIYF
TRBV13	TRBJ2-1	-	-	TGTGCCAGCAGCTCAGATACCCCACGTGAGCAGTTCTTC	CASSSDTPREQFF
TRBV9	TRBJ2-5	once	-	TGTGCCAGCAGCGTCTCGATTAGTGAAGAGACCCAGTACTTC	CASSVSISEETQYF
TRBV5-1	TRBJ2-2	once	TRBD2	TGCGCCAGCAGCTTGGCCCTCCTAGCGGCAAACACCGGGGAGCTGTTTTTT	CASSLALLAANTGELFF
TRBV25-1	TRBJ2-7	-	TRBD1	TGTGCCAGCAGCAGGACAGGGGGTGGCGAGCAGTACTTC	CASSRTGGGEQYF
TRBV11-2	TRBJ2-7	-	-	TGTGCCAGCAGGACGGGACTAACCCAGGGGGAGCAGTACTTC	CASRTGLTQGEQYF
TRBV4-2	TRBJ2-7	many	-	TGTGCCAGCAGCCAAGATCCTAGCAGCTCCTACGAGCAGTACTTC	CASSQDPSSSYEQYF
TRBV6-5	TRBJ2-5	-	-	TGTGCCAGCAGTTACTCTTTAGCGGTACAAGAGACCCAGTACTTC	CASSYSLAVQETQYF
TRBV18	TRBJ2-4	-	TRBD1	TGTGCCAGCGAGCCGGGACAGGGATGGGGTACCATTCAGTACTTC	CASEPGQGWGTIQYF
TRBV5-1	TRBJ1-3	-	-	TGCGCCAGCAGCTTGGGAGGACATAGCTCTGGAAACACCATATATTTT	CASSLGGHSSGNTIYF
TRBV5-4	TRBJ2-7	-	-	TGTGCCAGCAGCCGCCCAGGGGTAAGCGAGCAGTACTTC	CASSRPGVSEQYF
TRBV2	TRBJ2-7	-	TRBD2	TGTGCCAGCAGAAGCGGGGGGGGCTACGAGCAGTACTTC	CASRSGGGYEQYF
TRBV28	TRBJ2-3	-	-	TGTGCCAGCAAGGTTCGGGAGTTCAGACATTCTAGCACAGATACGCAGTATTTT	CASKVREFRHSSTDTQYF
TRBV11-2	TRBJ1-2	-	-	TGTGCCAGCAGCCCCGACTTCAACTATGGCTACACCTTC	CASSPDFNYGYTF
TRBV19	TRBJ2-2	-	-	TGTGCCAGCCGAGGGCAGGGGGGAGCCGGGGAGCTGTTTTTT	CASRGQGGAGELFF
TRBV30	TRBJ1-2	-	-	TGTGCCTATCCCCTCCAGGGGTCGGGGATTAATGGCTACACCTTC	CAYPLQGSGINGYTF
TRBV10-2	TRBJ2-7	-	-	TGCGCCAGCAGTGAAGTTGGTCTAGCCGCAACCTACGAGCAGTACTTC	CASSEVGLAATYEQYF
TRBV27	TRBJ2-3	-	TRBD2	TGTGCCACCTGGGACTACTCGGGGGCAGATACGCAGTATTTT	CATWDYSGADTQYF
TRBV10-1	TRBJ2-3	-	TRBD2	TGCGCCAGCAGGGGACTAGCGGCCGCTTATTGCACAGATACGCAGTATTTT	CASRGLAAAYCTDTQYF
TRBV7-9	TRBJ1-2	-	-	TGTGCCAGCAGCTTAGTCGGGGGACTCCCTTTCTCCTTC	CASSLVGGLPFSF
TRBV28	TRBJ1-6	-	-	TGTGCCAGCAGTTCGGGGTGGGGTTCACCCCTCCACTTT	CASSSGWGSPLHF
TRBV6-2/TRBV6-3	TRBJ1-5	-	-	TGTGCCAGCAGTTCTGGGGGCCAGCCCCAGCATTTT	CASSSGGQPQHF
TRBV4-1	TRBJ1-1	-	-	TGCGCCAGCAGCCAAGAGCGGCGGGGACACACTGAAGCTTTCTTT	CASSQERRGHTEAFF
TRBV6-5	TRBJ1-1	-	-	TGTGCCCTCAGGGAGGGCAACTGGAACACTGAAGCTTTCTTT	CALREGNWNTEAFF
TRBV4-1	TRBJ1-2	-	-	TGCGCCAGCAGCCAGTCCTATGGACAGTATGGCTACACCTTC	CASSQSYGQYGYTF